The entry that follows covers one T cell receptor (beta chain) sequence. Germline CDR1 reads SGHRS; CDR2 reads YFSETQ. The CDR3 is 14 residues long. J gave up 4 bases and V 4 bases, and 5 bases lay outside the gene matches. This record belongs to a study of response to subunit inactivated influenza vaccine. In TCRdb, the RT-PCR reads were re-called with MiXCR into one record per CDR3 protein. Counted here are about 540,000 distinct CDR3 sequences, approximately 22% occurring once; the ten biggest clones make up around 2.8%. A further study also used this sample, focusing on T cells expressing NK-cell markers. This second study notes: The TCR beta cDNA came from 5'RACE template switching with UMIs. The study found these clonotypes also leading the CD3+CD56-NKG2C+ fraction in a few donors.

Sequencing was performed on CD4+ T cells sorted from PBMCs, taken approximately 12 days after vaccination. The V call is TRBV5-1, the J call TRBJ1-1, with 9 nucleotides matching TRBD1. The receptor comes from a man aged 50 or older who received an inactivated influenza vaccine. CDR3 region: CASSAGTGFTEAFF. The CDR3 nucleotides read TGCGCCAGCAGCGCCGGGACAGGGTTCACTGAAGCTTTCTTT.